This TCR beta chain was recovered during a study of vaccination and CD4 T cells after COVID-19. Study-wide background: Post-COVID draws came a median about 91 days after diagnosis (range 35 to 161). Each control culture was treated with a CEFX pool, an HIV-1 Nef pool, or no peptide. Regarding the study as a whole: Convalescent patients' vaccine-specific clones were spike mono-reactive in 304 of 307 cases.

An Oncomine TCR Beta short-read assay was used to sequence the DNA from cultured CD4+ T cells. Via MiXCR, TCRdb re-called the PCR reads, giving one row per CDR3 protein. The table has 20,000 or so distinct CDR3 sequences, 40% seen once. J was trimmed by 2 bases and V by 2 bases; bases with no gene match: 0. Germline CDR1 DFQATT, CDR2 SNEGSKA (reference sequence). The length of the CDR3 is 13 residues. The treatment was: roughly 11-day PBMC culture with coronavirus spike peptide pools or control peptides (ViraFEST assay). At days 3 and 7, half the medium was exchanged for fresh IL-2 medium. This clonotype was seen a handful of times. Its specificity is not known.

The input for sequencing was CD4+ T cells from blood, cultured in vitro, taken after SARS-CoV-2 vaccination. This clonotype originated in a human donor who had recovered from COVID-19. J is TRBJ1-2 and V is TRBV20-1, with 9 bases identical to TRBD1. The CDR3 reads CSARTGGNYGYTF. CDR3 nucleotide sequence: TGCAGTGCTAGAACAGGGGGCAACTATGGCTACACCTTC.